Shown below are 29 T cell receptor beta chains from a single sample sequenced in a study of T cell changes during pregnancy in multiple sclerosis (dated by TCRdb to between 2018 and 2021). Libraries were constructed by the immunoSEQ multiplex PCR assay. Drawn from immuneACCESS, this table holds only the in-frame rearrangements with V and J called that TCRdb kept. Clones are partly lost; checked studies trace under half to an unresolved V gene and leave the rest unexplained. This sample gives about 57,000 clones in total; about 91% of them show up just once. Of the sample, just under 0.2% falls within the top ten clones. Material: CD4+ T cells from peripheral blood mononuclear cells, obtained in the second trimester of pregnancy. These receptors all stem from a female donor with multiple sclerosis, enrolled in a pregnancy study.

The rearrangement joins TRBV15 to TRBJ1-4; D remains unclear. The CDR3 is made up of 15 amino acids. The germline CDR1 and CDR2 sequences are LNHNV and YYDKDF (reference sequence). V dropped 5 bases and J dropped 7 bases, with 17 bases sitting between them. Here the CDR3 reads CATSPGVAGGEKLFF. For the CDR3, the DNA is TGTGCCACCAGCCCTGGCGTCGCGGGAGGTGAAAAACTGTTTTTT.

This chain uses TRBV2 with TRBJ2-3; 16 bases align to TRBD2. After removal of 5 bases from V and 2 bases from J, the junction contained 4 bases not matched to a gene. The germline gives CDR1 SNHLY, CDR2 FYNNEI. The CDR3 sequence is 17 residues long. The chain's CDR3 is CASSPGTSGRDTDTQYF. The CDR3 nucleotides are TGTGCCAGCAGTCCCGGGACTAGCGGGAGGGACACAGATACGCAGTATTTT.

The chain uses TRBV28 and TRBJ2-5; TRBD2 might be the D (6 bases). The CDR3 runs 14 residues. Trimming cost V 2 bases and J 7 bases, with 14 bases left between them. Germline V gene sequence: CDR1 MDHEN, CDR2 SYDVKM. The chain's CDR3 is CASSLGASVATQYF. CDR3 nucleotide sequence: TGTGCCAGCAGTTTAGGGGCTAGCGTGGCGACCCAGTACTTC.

This clone was seen more than once but under ten times. This chain links TRBV5-5 with TRBJ1-1; D gene ambiguous. Trimming removed 0 bases from V and 13 bases from J, with 13 bases in between. The CDR3 sequence is 12 residues long. CDR1 is SGHKS, CDR2 YYEKEE, per germline (reference sequence). The chain's CDR3 is CASSLVSGGDFF. CDR3 DNA: TGTGCCAGCAGCTTGGTATCTGGCGGAGATTTCTTT.

The chain couples TRBV10-3 to TRBJ2-7, with D perhaps TRBD1 (7 bases). Germline V gene data show CDR1 as ENHRY and CDR2 as SYGVKD. The CDR3 consists of 13 residues. Trimming removed 4 bases from V and 7 bases from J, with 14 bases in between. DNA for the CDR3: TGTGCCATCAGTGGCAGGGGGGAGAAAGAGCAGTACTTC. Translating it yields CAISGRGEKEQYF.

CDR3 sequence: CASRRTGQEQFF. The CDR3, as DNA: TGTGCCAGTAGGCGAACGGGACAGGAGCAGTTCTTC. The rearrangement links TRBV2 to TRBJ2-1; TRBD1 matches at 7 bases. Germline V gene data show CDR1 as SNHLY and CDR2 as FYNNEI. This CDR3 has 12 residues. The ends lost 9 bases at V and 10 bases at J; junction bases unmatched: 9.

The rearrangement joins TRBV5-7 to TRBJ1-2; possibly TRBD1 for D (6 bases). TRBV5-7 is classed as an ORF, of uncertain function. Trimming removed 0 bases at V and 7 bases at J, with 10 bases between. This CDR3 contains 13 residues. CDR3 sequence reads: CASSLGGLGGYTF. DNA for the CDR3: TGTGCCAGCAGCTTGGGGGGGCTGGGTGGCTACACCTTC.

The chain employs TRBV6-5 and TRBJ1-6; no reliable D call. Trimming stripped 8 bases from V and 0 bases from J, with 11 bases between. The CDR3 is 15 residues long. Germline V gene sequence: CDR1 MNHEY, CDR2 SVGAGI. The CDR3 loop reads CASGEPGSYNSPLHF. The CDR3 DNA follows: TGTGCCAGCGGAGAACCCGGCTCCTATAATTCACCCCTCCACTTT.

The chain couples TRBV6-4 to TRBJ1-5, with 9 bases aligning to TRBD1. Germline CDR1 MRHNA, CDR2 SNTAGT. Unmatched junction bases numbered 8, after V lost 0 bases and J lost 2 bases. This CDR3 is 18 amino acids long. CDR3 in DNA: TGTGCCAGCAGTGACTCGCTTGGGACAGGGCGGGGCAATCAGCCCCAGCATTTT. It is translated as CASSDSLGTGRGNQPQHF.

The V call is TRBV21-1, the J call TRBJ2-2; the D call TRBD1 from the table was never checked on the DNA. TRBV21-1 is a pseudogene locus. The CDR3 spans 17 residues. CDR3 residues: CASSSTDRGRDTGELFF. The CDR3 nucleotides are TGTGCCAGCAGCAGCACAGACAGGGGTCGGGACACCGGGGAGCTGTTTTTT.

Only a few counts were recorded for this clone. The chain uses TRBV30 and TRBJ1-5; 7 nucleotides line up with TRBD1. The CDR3 contains 14 residues. Germline V CDR1 and CDR2: GTSNPN, SVGIG (reference sequence). Unmatched junction bases numbered 5, after V lost 3 bases and J lost 3 bases. CDR3 sequence reads: CAWRAGGDNQPQHF. The CDR3 DNA sequence: TGTGCCTGGAGGGCAGGGGGAGACAATCAGCCCCAGCATTTT.

The chain employs TRBV6-1 and TRBJ2-1; weak D call: TRBD1 (5 bases). Trimming shortened V by 5 bases and J by 12 bases, and 11 bases separated the two germline ends. CDR1 is MNHNS and CDR2 is SASEGT in the germline V gene. This CDR3 region has 11 residues. DNA for the CDR3: TGTGCCAGCAGTCACCAGGGTTGGCAGTTCTTC. Translating it yields CASSHQGWQFF.

The chain joins TRBV14 to TRBJ2-3; D gene unclear. CDR1 and CDR2 from the germline V gene are SGHDN and FVKESK. This CDR3 has 14 residues. V dropped 4 bases and J dropped 5 bases, with 13 bases sitting between them. For the CDR3, the DNA is TGTGCCAGCAGCCTCCCCCAGCTAGTAGATACGCAGTATTTT. Protein sequence: CASSLPQLVDTQYF.

This clone was seen once. This chain links TRBV6-5 with TRBJ1-4, with TRBD1 as a possible D gene (5 bases). Trimming removed 6 bases from V and 8 bases from J, with 16 bases in between. There are 14 residues in the CDR3. From germline, CDR1 is MNHEY and CDR2 SVGAGI. CDR3 coding DNA: TGTGCCAGCAGAGTTGGGGGGGTGGGGGAAAAACTGTTTTTT. Its protein product is CASRVGGVGEKLFF.

Only one count was recorded for this clone. The chain links TRBV9 to TRBJ2-1, with D tentatively TRBD2 (5 bases). Trimming stripped 4 bases from V and 10 bases from J, with 24 bases between. The CDR3 contains 16 residues. CDR1 and CDR2 (germline): SGDLS, YYNGEE. The DNA of the CDR3 is TGTGCCAGCAGCCCACAAGGAGCTCGAGGGATACGAGAGCAGTTCTTC. This sequence encodes CASSPQGARGIREQFF.

The J gene is TRBJ2-5, the V gene TRBV6-5; 11 positions agree with TRBD2. Germline lookup yields CDR1 MNHEY and CDR2 SVGAGI. Trimming at V came to 6 bases and at J to 4 bases, leaving 1 base not matched to a gene. The CDR3 sequence is 13 residues long. As DNA, the CDR3 is TGTGCCAGCAGACTAGCGGGGGTAGAGACCCAGTACTTC. Translating gives CASRLAGVETQYF.

This clone was seen once. The V call is TRBV28, the J call TRBJ2-1, with TRBD2 identical over 10 bases. CDR3 size: 15 residues. Germline V gene lookup returns CDR1 MDHEN and CDR2 SYDVKM. V shed 3 bases and J 7 bases; nucleotides not matched to a gene: 6. For the CDR3, the DNA is TGTGCCAGCAGTTTTTTAACTAGCGGGGTAAATGAGCAGTTCTTC. It codes for CASSFLTSGVNEQFF.

V is TRBV5-1 and J is TRBJ2-7; tentatively, D is TRBD2 (6 bases). Deletions cut 0 bases from V and 3 bases from J, with 13 bases between. Germline-derived CDR1 and CDR2 are SGHRS and YFSETQ. This CDR3 has 15 amino acids. CDR3 sequence: CASSLEGGKSYEQYF. CDR3 coding DNA: TGCGCCAGCAGCTTGGAAGGCGGGAAGAGCTACGAGCAGTACTTC.

This sequence joins TRBV11-2 and TRBJ2-2, with D tentatively TRBD2 (5 bases). Germline V gene lookup returns CDR1 SGHAT and CDR2 FQNNGV. V shed 6 bases and J shed 4 bases, with 18 bases lying between them. CDR3 length: 16 residues. For the CDR3, the DNA is TGTGCCAGCAGACCCCTCCGCGGGCGCGGCACCGGGGAGCTGTTTTTT. Residues: CASRPLRGRGTGELFF.

The rearrangement links TRBV7-2 to TRBJ1-1, with D maybe TRBD1 (6 bases). V was cut by 1 base and J by 4 bases, with 10 bases left in between. CDR1 is SGHTA, CDR2 FQGNSA, per germline. This CDR3 contains 14 residues. The CDR3 here is CASSLVGASTEAFF. The DNA for the CDR3 is TGTGCCAGCAGCTTAGTGGGGGCGAGCACTGAAGCTTTCTTT.

J is TRBJ2-7 and V is TRBV10-3, with D possibly matching TRBD1 (5 bases). The germline CDR1 and CDR2 sequences are ENHRY and SYGVKD. V lost 4 bases, J lost 6 bases, and 7 bases lay in between. The CDR3 runs to 11 residues. CDR3 sequence (DNA): TGTGCCATCAGTGCAGACAGCGAGCAGTACTTC. This sequence encodes CAISADSEQYF.

The count of this clone is one. The rearrangement uses TRBV7-2 and TRBJ1-3; D gene unclear. CDR1 is SGHTA and CDR2 is FQGNSA in the germline V gene. The CDR3 is 15 residues long. V dropped 1 base and J dropped 3 bases, with 10 bases sitting between them. CDR3: CASSLGHVNGNTIYF. In DNA, the CDR3 is TGTGCCAGCAGCTTAGGACACGTCAATGGAAACACCATATATTTT.

The gene calls are TRBV19 and TRBJ1-2; 7 nucleotides match TRBD1. Germline V gives CDR1 LNHDA, CDR2 SQIVND (reference sequence). Germline trimming cut 0 bases from V and 9 bases from J; bases unmatched to any gene: 4. This CDR3 is built from 13 residues. The CDR3 bases are TGTGCCAGTAGTATAGAAGGGGGCGTAAGCTACACCTTC. Its translation is CASSIEGGVSYTF. The whole variable domain, remainder taken from reference TRBV19 and TRBJ1-2, is DGGITQSPKYLFRKEGQNVTLSCEQNLNHDAMYWYRQDPGQGLRLIYYSQIVNDFQKGDIAEGYSVSREKKESFPLTVTSAQKNPTAFYLCASSIEGGVSYTFGSGTRLTVV.

J is TRBJ1-3 and V is TRBV29-1; D might be TRBD1 (5 bases). The CDR3 length is 14 residues. CDR1 and CDR2 (germline): SQVTM, ANQGSEA. Trimming stripped 3 bases from V and 3 bases from J, with 12 bases between. The CDR3 is CSVDPGVGGNTIYF. As DNA, the CDR3 is TGCAGCGTTGATCCGGGGGTGGGTGGAAACACCATATATTTT.

The rearrangement links TRBV5-4 to TRBJ1-3; 9 positions agree with TRBD1. This CDR3 contains 16 residues. Trimming cost V 4 bases and J 0 bases; bases outside gene matches: 5. Germline lookup yields CDR1 SGHNT and CDR2 YYREEE (reference sequence). Here the CDR3 DNA reads TGTGCCAGCAGCCAAGGACAGGGGCGCTCTGGAAACACCATATATTTT. It is translated as CASSQGQGRSGNTIYF.

The gene calls are TRBV28 and TRBJ1-1; the D gene is possibly TRBD1 (5 bases). Germline V gene data show CDR1 as MDHEN and CDR2 as SYDVKM. Trimming left V 6 bases short and J 3 bases short, with 14 bases between. This CDR3 spans 14 amino acids. CDR3 amino acids: CASRPPGVDTEAFF. The CDR3 nucleotides read TGTGCCAGCAGACCGCCGGGGGTGGACACTGAAGCTTTCTTT. The full variable domain, in which reference TRBV28 and TRBJ1-1 provide the parts outside the CDR3, is DVKVTQSSRYLVKRTGEKVFLECVQDMDHENMFWYRQDPGLGLRLIYFSYDVKMKEKGDIPEGYSVSREKKERFSLILESASTNQTSMYLCASRPPGVDTEAFFGQGTRLTVV.

The rearrangement joins TRBV5-5 to TRBJ2-1; a possible D gene is TRBD1 (8 bases). Germline CDR1 reads SGHKS; CDR2 reads YYEKEE (reference sequence). The CDR3 consists of 15 residues. V lost 3 bases and J lost 6, with 16 bases in between. The CDR3 is CASSWGGTGGNEQFF. CDR3 nucleotide sequence: TGTGCCAGCAGCTGGGGGGGAACAGGGGGCAATGAGCAGTTCTTC.

This clone was detected once. The chain is built from TRBV5-4 and TRBJ2-2; 9 bases align to TRBD2. V shed 3 bases, J shed 4 bases, and the junction held 4 bases outside the gene matches. The germline CDR1 and CDR2 sequences are SGHNT and YYREEE (reference sequence). This CDR3 has 15 amino acids. CDR3 sequence (DNA): TGTGCCAGCAGCTGGGGACTAGCCGGCACCGGGGAGCTGTTTTTT. It specifies CASSWGLAGTGELFF.

The J gene is TRBJ2-1, the V gene TRBV4-1; a possible D gene is TRBD2 (5 bases). Per the germline V gene, CDR1 is MGHRA and CDR2 is YSYEKL. Deletions cut 1 base from V and 9 bases from J, with 16 bases between. The CDR3 is 15 residues long. This chain's CDR3 is CASSQGPGISGEQFF. CDR3 DNA: TGCGCCAGCAGCCAAGGGCCGGGAATTAGTGGTGAGCAGTTCTTC.